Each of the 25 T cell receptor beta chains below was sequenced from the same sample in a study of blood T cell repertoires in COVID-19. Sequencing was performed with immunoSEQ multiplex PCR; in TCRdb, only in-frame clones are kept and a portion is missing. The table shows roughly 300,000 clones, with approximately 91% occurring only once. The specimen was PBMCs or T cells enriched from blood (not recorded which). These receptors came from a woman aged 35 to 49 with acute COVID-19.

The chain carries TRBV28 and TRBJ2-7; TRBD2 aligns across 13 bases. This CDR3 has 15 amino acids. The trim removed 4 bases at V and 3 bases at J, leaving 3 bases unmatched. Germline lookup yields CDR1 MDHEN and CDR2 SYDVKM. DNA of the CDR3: TGTGCCAGCAGTTCCGGGACTAGCGGGGACTACGAGCAGTACTTC. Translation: CASSSGTSGDYEQYF. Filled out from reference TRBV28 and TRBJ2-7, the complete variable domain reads DVKVTQSSRYLVKRTGEKVFLECVQDMDHENMFWYRQDPGLGLRLIYFSYDVKMKEKGDIPEGYSVSREKKERFSLILESASTNQTSMYLCASSSGTSGDYEQYFGPGTRLTVT.

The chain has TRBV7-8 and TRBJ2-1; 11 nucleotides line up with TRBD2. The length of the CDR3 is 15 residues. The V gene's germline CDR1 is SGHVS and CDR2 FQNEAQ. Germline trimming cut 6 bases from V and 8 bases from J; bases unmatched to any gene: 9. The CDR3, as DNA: TGTGCCAGCAGGGTGATTAGCGGGGGGGCGGATGAGCAGTTCTTC. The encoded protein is CASRVISGGADEQFF.

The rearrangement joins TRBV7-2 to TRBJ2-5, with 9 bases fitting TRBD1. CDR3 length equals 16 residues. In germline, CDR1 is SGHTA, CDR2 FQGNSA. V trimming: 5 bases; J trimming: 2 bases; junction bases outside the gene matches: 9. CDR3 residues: CASSRPADRGQETQYF. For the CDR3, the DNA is TGTGCCAGCAGCCGTCCCGCGGACAGGGGACAAGAGACCCAGTACTTC.

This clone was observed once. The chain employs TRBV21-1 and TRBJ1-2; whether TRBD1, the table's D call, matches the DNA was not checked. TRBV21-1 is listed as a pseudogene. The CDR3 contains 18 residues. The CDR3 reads CASSKARDRSWGKYGYTF. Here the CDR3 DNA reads TGTGCCAGCAGCAAAGCACGGGACAGGTCGTGGGGGAAGTATGGCTACACCTTC.

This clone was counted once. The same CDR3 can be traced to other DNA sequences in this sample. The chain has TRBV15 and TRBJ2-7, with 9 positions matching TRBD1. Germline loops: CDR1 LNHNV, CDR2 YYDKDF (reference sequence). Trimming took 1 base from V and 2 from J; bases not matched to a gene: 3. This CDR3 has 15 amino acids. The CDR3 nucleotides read TGTGCCACCAGCAGAGGACAGGGGGGTCCCTACGAGCAGTACTTC. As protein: CATSRGQGGPYEQYF.

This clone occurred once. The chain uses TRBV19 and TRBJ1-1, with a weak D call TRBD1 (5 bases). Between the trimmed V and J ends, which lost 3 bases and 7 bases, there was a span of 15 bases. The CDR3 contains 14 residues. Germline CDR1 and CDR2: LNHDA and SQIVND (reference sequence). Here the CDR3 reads CASSIQGEAGEAFF. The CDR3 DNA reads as TGTGCCAGTAGTATCCAAGGGGAGGCGGGTGAAGCTTTCTTT. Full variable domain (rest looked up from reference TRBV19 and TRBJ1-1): DGGITQSPKYLFRKEGQNVTLSCEQNLNHDAMYWYRQDPGQGLRLIYYSQIVNDFQKGDIAEGYSVSREKKESFPLTVTSAQKNPTAFYLCASSIQGEAGEAFFGQGTRLTVV.

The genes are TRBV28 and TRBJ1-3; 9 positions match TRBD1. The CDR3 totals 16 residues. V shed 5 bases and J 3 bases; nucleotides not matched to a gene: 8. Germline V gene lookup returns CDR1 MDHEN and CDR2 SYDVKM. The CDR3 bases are TGTGCCAGCAGTCCTGGGGGACAGGGATATGGAAACACCATATATTTT. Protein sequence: CASSPGGQGYGNTIYF.

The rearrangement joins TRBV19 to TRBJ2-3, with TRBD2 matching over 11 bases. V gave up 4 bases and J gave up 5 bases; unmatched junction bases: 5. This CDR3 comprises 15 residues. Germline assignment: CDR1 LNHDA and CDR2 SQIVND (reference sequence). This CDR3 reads CASSRIAGGRDTQYF. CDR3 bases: TGTGCCAGTAGTAGAATAGCGGGAGGGCGAGATACGCAGTATTTT.

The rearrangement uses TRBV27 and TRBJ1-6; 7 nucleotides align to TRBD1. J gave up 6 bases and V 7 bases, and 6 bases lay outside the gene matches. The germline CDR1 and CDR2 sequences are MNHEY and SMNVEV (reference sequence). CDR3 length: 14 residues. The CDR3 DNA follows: TGTGCCAGCAAGGTCCGACAGGGTAATTCACCCCTCCACTTT. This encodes CASKVRQGNSPLHF.

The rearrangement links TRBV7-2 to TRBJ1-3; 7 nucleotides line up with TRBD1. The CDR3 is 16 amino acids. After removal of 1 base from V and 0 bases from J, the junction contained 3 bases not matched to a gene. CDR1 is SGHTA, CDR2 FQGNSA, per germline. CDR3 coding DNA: TGTGCCAGCAGCTTAGAAGGGACAGACTCTGGAAACACCATATATTTT. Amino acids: CASSLEGTDSGNTIYF.

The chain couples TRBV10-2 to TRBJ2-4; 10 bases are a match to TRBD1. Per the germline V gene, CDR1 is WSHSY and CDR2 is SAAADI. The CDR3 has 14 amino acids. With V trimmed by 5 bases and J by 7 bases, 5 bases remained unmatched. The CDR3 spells CASSQGQGRNIQYF. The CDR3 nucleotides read TGCGCCAGCAGTCAGGGACAGGGGCGTAACATTCAGTACTTC.

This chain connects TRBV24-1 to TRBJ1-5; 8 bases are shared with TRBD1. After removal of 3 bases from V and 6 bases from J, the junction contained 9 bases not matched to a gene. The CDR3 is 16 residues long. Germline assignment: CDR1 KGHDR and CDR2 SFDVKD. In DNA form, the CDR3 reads TGTGCCACCAGTGATGGGAGCAGGGGGCGCGGTCAGCCCCAGCATTTT. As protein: CATSDGSRGRGQPQHF.

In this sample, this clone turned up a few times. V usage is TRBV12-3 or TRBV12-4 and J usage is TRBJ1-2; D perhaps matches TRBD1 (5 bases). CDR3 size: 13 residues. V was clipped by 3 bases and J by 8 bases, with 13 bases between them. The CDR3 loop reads CASSFAGFNGYTF. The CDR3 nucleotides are TGTGCCAGCAGTTTTGCAGGGTTCAACGGCTACACCTTC.

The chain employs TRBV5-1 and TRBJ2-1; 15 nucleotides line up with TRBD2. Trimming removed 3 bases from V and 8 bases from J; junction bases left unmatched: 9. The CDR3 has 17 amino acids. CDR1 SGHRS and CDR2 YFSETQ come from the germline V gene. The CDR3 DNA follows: TGCGCCAGCAGCTCGGGACTAGCGGGGGGCTTGGGGCATGAGCAGTTCTTC. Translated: CASSSGLAGGLGHEQFF.

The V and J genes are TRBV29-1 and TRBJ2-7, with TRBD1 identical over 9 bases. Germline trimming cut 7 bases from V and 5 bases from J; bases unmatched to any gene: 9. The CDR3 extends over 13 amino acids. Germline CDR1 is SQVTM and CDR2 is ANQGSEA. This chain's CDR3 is CSAGTGRRNEQYF. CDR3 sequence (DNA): TGCAGCGCTGGGACAGGGAGGAGGAACGAGCAGTACTTC.

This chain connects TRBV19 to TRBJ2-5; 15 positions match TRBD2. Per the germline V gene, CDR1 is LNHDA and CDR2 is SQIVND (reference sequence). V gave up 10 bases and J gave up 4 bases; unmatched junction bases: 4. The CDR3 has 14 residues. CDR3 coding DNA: TGTGCCACCGGGACTAGCGGGGGGATAGAGACCCAGTACTTC. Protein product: CATGTSGGIETQYF.

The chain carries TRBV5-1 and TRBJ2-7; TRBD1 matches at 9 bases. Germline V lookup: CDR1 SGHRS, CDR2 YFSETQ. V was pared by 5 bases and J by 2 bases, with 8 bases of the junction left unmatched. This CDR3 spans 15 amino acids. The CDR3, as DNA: TGCGCCAGCAGTACAGGACAGGGGTCCGCCTACGAGCAGTACTTC. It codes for CASSTGQGSAYEQYF.

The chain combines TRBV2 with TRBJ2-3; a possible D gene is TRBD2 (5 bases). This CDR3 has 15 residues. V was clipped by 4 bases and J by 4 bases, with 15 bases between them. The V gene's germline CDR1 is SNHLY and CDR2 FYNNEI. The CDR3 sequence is CASSASSRSPDTQYF. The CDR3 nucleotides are TGTGCCAGCAGTGCTTCTAGCAGGTCGCCAGATACGCAGTATTTT.

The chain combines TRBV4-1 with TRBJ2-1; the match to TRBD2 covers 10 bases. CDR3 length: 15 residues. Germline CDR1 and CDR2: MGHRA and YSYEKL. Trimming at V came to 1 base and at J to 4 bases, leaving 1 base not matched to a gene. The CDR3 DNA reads TGCGCCAGCAGCCAAGTTAGCGGGGGGTACAATGAGCAGTTCTTC. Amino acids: CASSQVSGGYNEQFF.

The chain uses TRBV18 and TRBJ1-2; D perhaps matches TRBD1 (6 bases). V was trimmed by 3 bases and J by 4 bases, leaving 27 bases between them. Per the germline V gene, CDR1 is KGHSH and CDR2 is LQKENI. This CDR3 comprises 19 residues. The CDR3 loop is CASSPTPPKFRGLGYGYTF. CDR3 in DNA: TGTGCCAGCTCACCGACACCCCCTAAGTTCAGGGGCCTTGGCTATGGCTACACCTTC.

The CDR3 DNA is TGCGCCAGCAATCCGAAAAGACACCTCTATGGCTACACCTTC. Protein: CASNPKRHLYGYTF. The chain is built from TRBV23-1 and TRBJ1-2, with D unresolved. TRBV23-1 is annotated as an ORF whose role is uncertain. The CDR3 runs 14 residues. Trimming stripped 7 bases from V and 4 bases from J, with 16 bases between.

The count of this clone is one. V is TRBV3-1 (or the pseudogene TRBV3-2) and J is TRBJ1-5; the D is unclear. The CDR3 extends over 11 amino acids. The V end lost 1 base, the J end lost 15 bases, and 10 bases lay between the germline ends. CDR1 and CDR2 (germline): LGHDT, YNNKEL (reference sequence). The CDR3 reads CASSQAGLWHF. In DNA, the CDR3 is TGTGCCAGCAGCCAAGCGGGGTTGTGGCATTTT.

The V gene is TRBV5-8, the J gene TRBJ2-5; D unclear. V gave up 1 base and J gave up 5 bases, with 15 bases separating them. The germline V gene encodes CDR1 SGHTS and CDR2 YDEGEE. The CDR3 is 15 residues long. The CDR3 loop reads CASSLSPFSGETQYF. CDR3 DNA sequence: TGTGCCAGCAGCTTGTCCCCATTCTCCGGGGAGACCCAGTACTTC.

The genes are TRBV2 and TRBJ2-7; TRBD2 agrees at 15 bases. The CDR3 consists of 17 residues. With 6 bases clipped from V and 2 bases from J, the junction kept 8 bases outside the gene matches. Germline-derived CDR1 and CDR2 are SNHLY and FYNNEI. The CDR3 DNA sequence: TGTGCCAGCAGATCCGGGACTAGCGGGGGGTACGCCTACGAGCAGTACTTC. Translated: CASRSGTSGGYAYEQYF.

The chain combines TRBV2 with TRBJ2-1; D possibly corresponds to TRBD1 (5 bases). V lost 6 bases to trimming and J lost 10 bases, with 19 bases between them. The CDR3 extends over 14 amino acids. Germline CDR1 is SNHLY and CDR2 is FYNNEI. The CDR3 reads CASRTRTPSGEQFF. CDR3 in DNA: TGTGCCAGCAGAACACGGACACCAAGTGGGGAGCAGTTCTTC.